The clone carrying this T cell receptor (beta chain) was seen only a few times. Its antigen remains unidentified. The data derive from a study of beta chain features in type 1 diabetes. In the study overall: The study examined about 100,000,000 sorted cells across all samples.

Sequencing targeted expressed TCRB transcripts, as all isolated RNA had been reverse transcribed. Some clones are missing from TCRdb's copy, which holds only in-frame ones; the method was immunoSEQ multiplex PCR. The table has some 250,000 clones, about 11% seen once. Study-level points and caveats: Significant though moderate, a shortening of TCRB CDR3s appeared in all four CD4+ subsets of Type 1 diabetes patients. Diminished insertions and augmented deletions at VDJ junctions characterized type 1 diabetes patients.

Per donor, one heparinised blood draw averaged roughly 120 mL. Researchers reported sorting CD4+ naive, central memory, regulatory and stem cell-like memory cells via CD45RO/CCR7/CD25/CD127/CD95/CD27. Germline loops: CDR1 SGHVT, CDR2 SQSDAQ. V dropped 4 bases and J dropped 2; count of bases not matched to a gene: 5. This CDR3 is built from 14 residues. The chain uses TRBV7-4 and TRBJ2-7, with TRBD1 matching over 7 bases. The TCR comes from a man aged 30-40 years with type 1 diabetes. The sequencing input was naive CD4+ T cells from blood. This chain's CDR3 is CASSCPGQTYEQYF. As DNA, the CDR3 is TGTGCCAGCAGCTGTCCGGGACAGACCTACGAGCAGTACTTC. Based on the CDR3 plus reference TRBV7-4 and TRBJ2-7, the full variable domain is GAGVSQSPRYKVAKRGRDVALRCDSISGHVTLYWYRQTLGQGSEVLTYSQSDAQRDKSGRPSGRFSAERPERSVSTLKIQRTEQGDSAVYLCASSCPGQTYEQYFGPGTRLTVT.